A selection of T cell receptor beta chains follows, all from one sample in a study of blood T cells in healthy people across ages. TCRdb re-derived calls from the 5' RACE reads in MiXCR, one entry per CDR3 protein. The sample contains over 700,000 distinct CDR3 sequences, about 55% of which appear only once. The sample consisted of blood. Receptor source: a man older than 75 in good health. Each CDR3 is given without its conserved first and last residue. A D gene is named only where the DNA matches it firmly.

d_call: TRBD2
v_call: TRBV12-3/TRBV12-4
j_call: TRBJ2-7
cdr3_aa: ASSFFTGGAGDETYEQY

d_call: -
v_call: TRBV3-1
j_call: TRBJ2-7
cdr3_aa: ASSQTGPQY

d_call: -
v_call: TRBV29-1
j_call: TRBJ1-2
cdr3_aa: SVATSAYGYT

d_call: -
v_call: TRBV2
j_call: TRBJ1-4
cdr3_aa: ASGDTGRNEKLF

d_call: -
v_call: TRBV29-1
j_call: TRBJ2-7
cdr3_aa: SVGGARDEQY

d_call: TRBD1
v_call: TRBV6-2/TRBV6-3
j_call: TRBJ1-2
cdr3_aa: ASSWGQGAYGYT

d_call: -
v_call: TRBV29-1
j_call: TRBJ1-2
cdr3_aa: SVALSYGYT

d_call: -
v_call: TRBV5-1
j_call: TRBJ1-2
cdr3_aa: ASSLEARADHGYT

d_call: TRBD2
v_call: TRBV20-1
j_call: TRBJ2-1
cdr3_aa: SARDIVRLAGANEQF

d_call: -
v_call: TRBV6-1
j_call: TRBJ2-5
cdr3_aa: ASSLDRFQETQY

d_call: -
v_call: TRBV4-1
j_call: TRBJ2-2
cdr3_aa: ASSQNLARSTGELF

d_call: TRBD2
v_call: TRBV30
j_call: TRBJ2-1
cdr3_aa: AYTSGSWNEQF

d_call: TRBD1
v_call: TRBV3-1
j_call: TRBJ2-4
cdr3_aa: ASSQGEVAKNIQY

d_call: -
v_call: TRBV20-1
j_call: TRBJ2-7
cdr3_aa: SARAPDRSAYEQY

d_call: -
v_call: TRBV20-1
j_call: TRBJ2-7
cdr3_aa: SARGGQRRAYEQY

d_call: -
v_call: TRBV12-3/TRBV12-4
j_call: TRBJ2-3
cdr3_aa: ASSAGEPRYAY

d_call: TRBD2
v_call: TRBV9
j_call: TRBJ2-7
cdr3_aa: ASSASGSGYEQY

d_call: -
v_call: TRBV6-5
j_call: TRBJ1-6
cdr3_aa: ASRQMNNSPLH

d_call: -
v_call: TRBV7-9
j_call: TRBJ2-3
cdr3_aa: ASSPVRDTQY

d_call: -
v_call: TRBV7-9
j_call: TRBJ2-5
cdr3_aa: ASSLAIGDQETQY

d_call: -
v_call: TRBV10-3
j_call: TRBJ2-5
cdr3_aa: AISESLGRETQY

d_call: -
v_call: TRBV10-3
j_call: TRBJ1-2
cdr3_aa: AISPGVSGRTTYGYT

d_call: TRBD1
v_call: TRBV3-1
j_call: TRBJ1-6
cdr3_aa: ASSQWGTGISPLH

d_call: -
v_call: TRBV6-5
j_call: TRBJ1-2
cdr3_aa: ASSYGGPGYGYT

d_call: TRBD1
v_call: TRBV20-1
j_call: TRBJ2-7
cdr3_aa: SARDLTGGSTSSYEQY

d_call: -
v_call: TRBV7-2
j_call: TRBJ1-1
cdr3_aa: ASSSKGLHLDEAF

d_call: TRBD2
v_call: TRBV27
j_call: TRBJ2-1
cdr3_aa: ASSIGLAGGKGEQF

d_call: -
v_call: TRBV29-1
j_call: TRBJ1-1
cdr3_aa: SDDTSTEAF

d_call: -
v_call: TRBV12-3/TRBV12-4
j_call: TRBJ2-5
cdr3_aa: ASSLGAPRGQY

d_call: -
v_call: TRBV4-2
j_call: TRBJ1-5
cdr3_aa: ASSQESNQPQH

d_call: -
v_call: TRBV9
j_call: TRBJ1-1
cdr3_aa: ASSVATGVQGGAFMNTEAF

d_call: TRBD1
v_call: TRBV3-1
j_call: TRBJ1-1
cdr3_aa: ASSRGQGRGAF

d_call: -
v_call: TRBV6-1
j_call: TRBJ2-2
cdr3_aa: ASKVGRNTGELF

d_call: -
v_call: TRBV24-1
j_call: TRBJ2-1
cdr3_aa: ATSDALNLPNEQF

d_call: -
v_call: TRBV4-1
j_call: TRBJ2-1
cdr3_aa: ASSQERLVGRQF

d_call: TRBD1
v_call: TRBV5-1
j_call: TRBJ1-5
cdr3_aa: ASSRDSNSNQPQH

d_call: -
v_call: TRBV6-1
j_call: TRBJ2-3
cdr3_aa: AIDSSSDRGGHRYAY

d_call: TRBD2
v_call: TRBV3-1
j_call: TRBJ2-7
cdr3_aa: ASSQETAGVHEQY

d_call: TRBD1
v_call: TRBV12-3/TRBV12-4
j_call: TRBJ1-5
cdr3_aa: ASSPTGTGGRPQH

d_call: -
v_call: TRBV6-6
j_call: TRBJ1-4
cdr3_aa: ASRTPTGTTNEKLF

d_call: TRBD1
v_call: TRBV20-1
j_call: TRBJ1-1
cdr3_aa: SAPGRDRGSGTEAF